The subject of this entry is one T cell receptor (beta chain). This record comes from a study of CD8 T cells in Susac syndrome. Random-hexamer reverse transcription was applied to 0.5 to 1 ug RNA. MiXCR, applied by TCRdb to the immunoSEQ multiplex PCR reads, yields one record per CDR3 protein. The sample consists of some 160,000 distinct CDR3 sequences, 92% of them appearing once. The J segment lost 5 bases and the V segment lost 2 bases, leaving 6 bases of the junction unmatched. The CDR3 covers 15 residues. Germline values: CDR1 MNHEY, CDR2 SVGEGT. The sample taken for sequencing was CD4+ T cells from PBMCs. The chain uses TRBV6-2 or TRBV6-3 and TRBJ2-1, with 7 bases identical to TRBD2. The clonotype comes from a human donor in good health. CDR3 nucleotides: TGTGCCAGCAGTTACGCGGGGGAATATAACAATGAGCAGTTCTTC. Encoded protein: CASSYAGEYNNEQFF.